This TCR beta chain appears in the sequencing data of a study of radiotherapy plus CTLA-4 blockade in lung cancer. Those patients who had chemo-refractory metastatic non-small-cell lung cancer were given focal radiation along with CTLA-4 blockade through ipilimumab. Clones were read by immunoSEQ multiplex PCR, and TCRdb kept only the in-frame ones, dropping some. The sample contains fewer than 45,000 clones, 85% of which appear only once. The CDR3 length is 15 residues. Germline V gene lookup returns CDR1 GTSNPN and CDR2 SVGIG (reference sequence). Trimming cost V 5 bases and J 1 base, with 12 bases left between them. Points on this clone: What it binds is not known.

Findings and limits, study-wide: Increased serum interferon-beta after radiation also reportedly predicted response strongly. TCR clones of tumor origin grew in blood after radiotherapy plus ipilimumab.

The sequencing used peripheral blood, collected from a patient treated with radiotherapy plus ipilimumab. The receptor comes from a human donor with non-small cell lung cancer who had stable disease on radiotherapy plus ipilimumab. V gene TRBV30 combines with J gene TRBJ1-6, with D possibly TRBD1 on 6 matching bases. The CDR3 region is CAWGQGISYNSPLHF. In nucleotides, the CDR3 is TGTGCCTGGGGGCAGGGGATTTCCTATAATTCACCCCTCCACTTT.